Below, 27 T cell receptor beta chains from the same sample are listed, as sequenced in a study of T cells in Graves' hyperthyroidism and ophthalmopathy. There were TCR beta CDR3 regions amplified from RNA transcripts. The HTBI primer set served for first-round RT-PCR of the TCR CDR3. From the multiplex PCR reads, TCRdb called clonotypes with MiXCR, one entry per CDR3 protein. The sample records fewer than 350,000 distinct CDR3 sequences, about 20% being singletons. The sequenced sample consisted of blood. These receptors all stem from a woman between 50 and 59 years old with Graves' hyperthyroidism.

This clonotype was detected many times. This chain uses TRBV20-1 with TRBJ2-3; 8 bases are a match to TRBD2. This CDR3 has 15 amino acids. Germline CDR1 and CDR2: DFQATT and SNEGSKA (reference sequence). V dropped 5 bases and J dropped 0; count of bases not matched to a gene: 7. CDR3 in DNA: TGCAGTGCTCAGACCCCTAGCGGGAGCACAGATACGCAGTATTTT. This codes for CSAQTPSGSTDTQYF.

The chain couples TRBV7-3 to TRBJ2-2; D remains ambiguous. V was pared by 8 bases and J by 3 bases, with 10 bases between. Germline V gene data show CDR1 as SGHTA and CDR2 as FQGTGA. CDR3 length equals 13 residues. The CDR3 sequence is CASGPSHTGELFF. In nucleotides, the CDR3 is TGTGCCAGCGGGCCAAGCCACACCGGGGAGCTGTTTTTT.

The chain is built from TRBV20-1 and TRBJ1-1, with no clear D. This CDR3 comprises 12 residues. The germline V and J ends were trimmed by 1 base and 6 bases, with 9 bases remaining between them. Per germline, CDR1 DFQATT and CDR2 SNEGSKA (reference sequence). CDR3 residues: CSARVSRAEAFF. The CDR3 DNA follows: TGCAGTGCTAGAGTCTCGAGGGCTGAAGCTTTCTTT.

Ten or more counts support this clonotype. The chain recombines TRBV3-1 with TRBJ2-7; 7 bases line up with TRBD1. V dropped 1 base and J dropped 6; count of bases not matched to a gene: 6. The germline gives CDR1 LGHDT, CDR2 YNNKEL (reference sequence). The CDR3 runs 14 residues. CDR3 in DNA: TGTGCCAGCAGCCAAGCAGACAGGGCTGGCGAGCAGTACTTC. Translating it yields CASSQADRAGEQYF.

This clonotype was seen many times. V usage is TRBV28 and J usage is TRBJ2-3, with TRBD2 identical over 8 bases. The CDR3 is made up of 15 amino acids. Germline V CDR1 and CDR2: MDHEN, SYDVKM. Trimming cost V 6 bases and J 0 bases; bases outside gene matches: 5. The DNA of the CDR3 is TGTGCCAGCAGCTTTAGCGGGACTAGCACAGATACGCAGTATTTT. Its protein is CASSFSGTSTDTQYF.

This CDR3 reads CAWIWGYTF. The DNA of the CDR3 is TGTGCCTGGATCTGGGGCTACACCTTC. The V call is TRBV30, the J call TRBJ1-2, with D unclear. The CDR3 consists of 9 residues. The V and J ends lost 4 bases and 8 bases respectively, with 5 bases between them. Per germline, CDR1 GTSNPN and CDR2 SVGIG (reference sequence).

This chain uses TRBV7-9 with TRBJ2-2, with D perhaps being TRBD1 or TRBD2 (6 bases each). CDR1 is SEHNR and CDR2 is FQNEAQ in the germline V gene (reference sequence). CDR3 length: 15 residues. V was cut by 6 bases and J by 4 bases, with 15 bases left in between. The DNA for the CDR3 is TGTGCCAGCAGTGTAAGGGGGGTCGGCACCGGGGAGCTGTTTTTT. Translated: CASSVRGVGTGELFF.

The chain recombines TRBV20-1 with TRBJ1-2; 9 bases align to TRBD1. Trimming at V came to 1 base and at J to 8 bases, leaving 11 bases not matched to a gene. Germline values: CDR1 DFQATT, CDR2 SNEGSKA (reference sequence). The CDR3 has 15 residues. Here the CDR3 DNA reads TGCAGTGCTAGAGCTATGGACAGGGGCACGCGGGGCTACACCTTC. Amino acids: CSARAMDRGTRGYTF.

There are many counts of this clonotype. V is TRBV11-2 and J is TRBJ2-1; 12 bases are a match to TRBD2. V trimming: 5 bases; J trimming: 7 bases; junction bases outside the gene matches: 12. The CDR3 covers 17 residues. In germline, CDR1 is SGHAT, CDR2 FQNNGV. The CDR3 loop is CASSRRQTSGGLNEQFF. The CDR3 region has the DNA TGTGCCAGCAGCCGACGCCAGACTAGCGGGGGACTAAATGAGCAGTTCTTC.

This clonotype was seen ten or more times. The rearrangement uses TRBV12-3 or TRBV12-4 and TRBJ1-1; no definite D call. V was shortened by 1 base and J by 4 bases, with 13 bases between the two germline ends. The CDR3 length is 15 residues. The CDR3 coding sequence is TGTGCCAGCAGTTTAGGGCAGTTCGGGATCACTGAAGCTTTCTTT. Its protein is CASSLGQFGITEAFF.

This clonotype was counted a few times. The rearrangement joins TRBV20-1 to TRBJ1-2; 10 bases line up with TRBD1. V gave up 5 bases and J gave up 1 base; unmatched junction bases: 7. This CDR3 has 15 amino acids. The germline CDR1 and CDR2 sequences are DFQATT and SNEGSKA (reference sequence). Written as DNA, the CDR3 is TGCAGTGCTTCCCCCGGGACAGGGGTTAACTATGGCTACACCTTC. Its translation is CSASPGTGVNYGYTF.

The CDR3 sequence is CASSVATGGNTIYF. CDR3 sequence (DNA): TGTGCCAGCAGCGTAGCTACAGGAGGAAACACCATATATTTT. The chain recombines TRBV9 with TRBJ1-3, with a possible D match to TRBD1 (5 bases). CDR1 is SGDLS and CDR2 is YYNGEE in the germline V gene. Trimming cost V 0 bases and J 4 bases, with 8 bases left between them. There are 14 residues in the CDR3.

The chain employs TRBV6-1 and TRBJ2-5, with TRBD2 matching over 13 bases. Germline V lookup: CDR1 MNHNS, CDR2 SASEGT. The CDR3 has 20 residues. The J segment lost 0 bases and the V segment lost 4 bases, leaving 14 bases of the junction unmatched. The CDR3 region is CASSGGQGWTSGGHQETQYF. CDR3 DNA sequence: TGTGCCAGCAGTGGCGGACAGGGTTGGACTAGCGGGGGCCACCAAGAGACCCAGTACTTC.

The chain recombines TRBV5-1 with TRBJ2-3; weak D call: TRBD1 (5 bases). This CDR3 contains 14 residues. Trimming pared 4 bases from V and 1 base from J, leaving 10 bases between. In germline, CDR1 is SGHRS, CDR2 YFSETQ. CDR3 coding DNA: TGCGCCAGCAGCCGACAGTTAGGCACAGATACGCAGTATTTT. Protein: CASSRQLGTDTQYF.

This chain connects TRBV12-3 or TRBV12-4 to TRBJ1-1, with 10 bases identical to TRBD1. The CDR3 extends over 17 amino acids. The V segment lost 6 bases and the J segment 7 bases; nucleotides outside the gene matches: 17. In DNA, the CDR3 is TGTGCCAGCAGGATAACGACAGGGGGCGTTTTTCAGGGTGAAGCTTTCTTT. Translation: CASRITTGGVFQGEAFF.

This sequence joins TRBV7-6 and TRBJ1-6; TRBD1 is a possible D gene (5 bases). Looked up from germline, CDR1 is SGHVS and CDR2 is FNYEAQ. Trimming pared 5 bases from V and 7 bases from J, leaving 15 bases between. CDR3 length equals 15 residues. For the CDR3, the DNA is TGTGCCAGCAGCGCGGGACTTGAGTACAATTCACCCCTCCACTTT. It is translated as CASSAGLEYNSPLHF.

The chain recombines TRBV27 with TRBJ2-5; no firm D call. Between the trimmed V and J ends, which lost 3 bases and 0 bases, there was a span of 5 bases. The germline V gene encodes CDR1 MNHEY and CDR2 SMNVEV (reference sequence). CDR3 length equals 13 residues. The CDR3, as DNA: TGTGCCAGCAGTTTCCACCACCAAGAGACCCAGTACTTC. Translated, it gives CASSFHHQETQYF.

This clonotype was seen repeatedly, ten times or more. CDR3 sequence (DNA): TGTGCCAGCAAAAGGGGGCCTTCCTACAATGAGCAGTTCTTC. It translates to CASKRGPSYNEQFF. The gene calls are TRBV11-2 and TRBJ2-1; 7 nucleotides line up with TRBD1. The CDR3 contains 14 residues. Germline CDR1 reads SGHAT; CDR2 reads FQNNGV. J was trimmed by 1 base and V by 7 bases; bases with no gene match: 4.

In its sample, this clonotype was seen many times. CDR3 sequence: CSARDQRATDNYGYTF. In nucleotides, the CDR3 is TGCAGTGCTAGAGATCAACGGGCCACCGATAACTATGGCTACACCTTC. The V call is TRBV20-1, the J call TRBJ1-2; D remains ambiguous. CDR1 and CDR2 (germline): DFQATT, SNEGSKA (reference sequence). There are 16 residues in the CDR3. The germline V and J ends were trimmed by 0 bases and 1 base, with 15 bases remaining between them.

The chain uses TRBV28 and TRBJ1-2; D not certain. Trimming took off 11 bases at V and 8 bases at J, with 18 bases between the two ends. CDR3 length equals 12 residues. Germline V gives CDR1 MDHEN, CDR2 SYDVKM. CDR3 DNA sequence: TGTGCCGGGTTTGGGAGAAGGATCGGCTACACCTTC. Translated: CAGFGRRIGYTF.

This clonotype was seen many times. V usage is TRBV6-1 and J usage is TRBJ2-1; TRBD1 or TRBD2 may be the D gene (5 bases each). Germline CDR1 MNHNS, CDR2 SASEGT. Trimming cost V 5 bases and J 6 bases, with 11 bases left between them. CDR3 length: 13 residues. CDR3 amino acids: CASSTRDLNEQFF. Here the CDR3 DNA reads TGTGCCAGCAGTACTCGGGACCTCAATGAGCAGTTCTTC.

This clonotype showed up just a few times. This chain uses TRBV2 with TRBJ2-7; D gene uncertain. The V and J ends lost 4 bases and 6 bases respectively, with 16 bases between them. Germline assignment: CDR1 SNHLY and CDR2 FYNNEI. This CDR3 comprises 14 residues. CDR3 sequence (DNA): TGTGCCAGCAGTGTGTGGGTCCCTCCCGCCGAGCAGTACTTC. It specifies CASSVWVPPAEQYF.

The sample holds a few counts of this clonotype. Here the CDR3 reads CASSVGTRYNEQFF. DNA of the CDR3: TGTGCCAGCAGCGTCGGGACTCGATACAATGAGCAGTTCTTC. The chain joins TRBV6-2 or TRBV6-3 to TRBJ2-1, with a tentative D call TRBD2 (6 bases). Deletions cut 6 bases from V and 4 bases from J, with 13 bases between. Looked up from germline, CDR1 is MNHEY and CDR2 is SVGEGT. CDR3 length: 14 amino acids.

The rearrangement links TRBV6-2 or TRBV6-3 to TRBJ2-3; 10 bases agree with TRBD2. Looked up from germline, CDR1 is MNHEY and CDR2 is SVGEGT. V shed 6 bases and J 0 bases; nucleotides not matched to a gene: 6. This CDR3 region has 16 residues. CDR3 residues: CASRIAGGPSTDTQYF. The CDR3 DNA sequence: TGTGCCAGCAGGATAGCGGGAGGTCCTAGCACAGATACGCAGTATTTT.

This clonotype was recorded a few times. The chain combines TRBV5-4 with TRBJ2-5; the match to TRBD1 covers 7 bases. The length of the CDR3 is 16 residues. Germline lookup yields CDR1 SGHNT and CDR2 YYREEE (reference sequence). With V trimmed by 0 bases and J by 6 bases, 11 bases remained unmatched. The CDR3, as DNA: TGTGCCAGCAGCTTGGACGGCAGACAGGGTCTCAAGACCCAGTACTTC. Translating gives CASSLDGRQGLKTQYF. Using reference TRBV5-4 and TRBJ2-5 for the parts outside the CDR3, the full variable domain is ETGVTQSPTHLIKTRGQQVTLRCSSQSGHNTVSWYQQALGQGPQFIFQYYREEENGRGNFPPRFSGLQFPNYSSELNVNALELDDSALYLCASSLDGRQGLKTQYFGPGTRLLVL.

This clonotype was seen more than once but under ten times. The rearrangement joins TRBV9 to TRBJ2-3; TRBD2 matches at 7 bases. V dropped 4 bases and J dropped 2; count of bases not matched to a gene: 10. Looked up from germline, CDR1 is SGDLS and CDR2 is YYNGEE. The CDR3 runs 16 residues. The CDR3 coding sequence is TGTGCCAGCAGCCCCCGGGTCAGCGGGGCCACAGATACGCAGTATTTT. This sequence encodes CASSPRVSGATDTQYF.

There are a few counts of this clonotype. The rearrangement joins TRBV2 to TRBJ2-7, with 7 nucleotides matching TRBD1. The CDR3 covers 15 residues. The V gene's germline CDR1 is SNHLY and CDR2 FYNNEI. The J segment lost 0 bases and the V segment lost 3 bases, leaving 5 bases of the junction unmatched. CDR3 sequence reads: CASSDRPGGSYEQYV. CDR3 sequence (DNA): TGTGCCAGCAGTGACCGTCCAGGGGGCTCCTACGAGCAGTACGTC.